The clone carrying this T cell receptor beta chain was seen at least ten times. Antigen specificity is unknown. This specimen comes from a study of metastatic and nonmetastatic thyroid tumors. Study information: Repertoires from malignant and benign thyroid patients were compared across blood and tumor or nodule tissue. Findings and limits, study-wide: Reports indicated that malignant thyroid tumors showed significantly higher TCR beta diversity than benign nodules did, in blood and tumor.

In the original processing: Across clinicopathological groups, CDR3 differences served as the basis for building a distant-metastasis classifier for papillary thyroid cancer. TCRdb called clones again from the PCR reads with MiXCR. The V and J calls reflect TCRdb's pipeline rather than the authors' work. The repertoire holds about 15,000 clones, with roughly 20% as singletons. In germline, CDR1 is SGDLS, CDR2 YYNGEE. Deletions cut 3 bases from V and 5 bases from J, with 15 bases between. This CDR3 contains 15 residues. Among the patients, none had received any treatment before thyroid surgery. The sequence came from a female donor with papillary thyroid cancer or a benign thyroid nodule (not recorded which). Some clones in this sample may be carry-over from other donors' samples. Source material: blood. The chain recombines TRBV9 with TRBJ2-1, with D maybe TRBD2 (5 bases). The CDR3 coding sequence is TGTGCCAGCAGCGCAGTCTTTCCAGCGGACAATGAGCAGTTCTTC. Translation: CASSAVFPADNEQFF.